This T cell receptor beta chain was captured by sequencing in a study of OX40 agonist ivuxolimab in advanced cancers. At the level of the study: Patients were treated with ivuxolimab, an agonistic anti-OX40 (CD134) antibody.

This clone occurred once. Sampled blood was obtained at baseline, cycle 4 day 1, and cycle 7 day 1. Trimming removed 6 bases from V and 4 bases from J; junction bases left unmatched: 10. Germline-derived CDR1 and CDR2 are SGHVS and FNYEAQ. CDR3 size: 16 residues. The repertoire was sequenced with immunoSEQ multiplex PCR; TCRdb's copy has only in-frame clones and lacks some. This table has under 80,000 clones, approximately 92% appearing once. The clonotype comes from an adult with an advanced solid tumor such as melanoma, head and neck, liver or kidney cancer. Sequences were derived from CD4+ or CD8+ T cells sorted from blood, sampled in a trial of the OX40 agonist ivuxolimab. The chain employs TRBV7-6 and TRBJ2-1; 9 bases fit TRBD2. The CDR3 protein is CASSSDSGGTYNEQFF. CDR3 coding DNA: TGTGCCAGCAGTTCTGATAGCGGGGGAACGTACAATGAGCAGTTCTTC.